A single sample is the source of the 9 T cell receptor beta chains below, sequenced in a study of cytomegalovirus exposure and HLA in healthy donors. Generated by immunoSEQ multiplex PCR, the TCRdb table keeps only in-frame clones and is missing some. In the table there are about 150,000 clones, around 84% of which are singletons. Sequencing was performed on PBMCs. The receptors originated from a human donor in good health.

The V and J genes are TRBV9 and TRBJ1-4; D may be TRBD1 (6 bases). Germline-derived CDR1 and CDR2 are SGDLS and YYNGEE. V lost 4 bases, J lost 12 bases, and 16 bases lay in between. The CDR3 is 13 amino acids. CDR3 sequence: CASSRTGTTELFF. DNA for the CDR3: TGTGCCAGCAGCCGCACCGGGACAACGGAACTGTTTTTT.

The CDR3 here is CASSPGTGPNQPQHF. The CDR3 nucleotides read TGCGCCAGCAGCCCCGGGACAGGACCTAATCAGCCCCAGCATTTT. The rearrangement links TRBV4-1 to TRBJ1-5; 8 bases are shared with TRBD1. This CDR3 is 15 amino acids long. Per the germline V gene, CDR1 is MGHRA and CDR2 is YSYEKL. V gave up 4 bases and J gave up 4 bases; unmatched junction bases: 6.

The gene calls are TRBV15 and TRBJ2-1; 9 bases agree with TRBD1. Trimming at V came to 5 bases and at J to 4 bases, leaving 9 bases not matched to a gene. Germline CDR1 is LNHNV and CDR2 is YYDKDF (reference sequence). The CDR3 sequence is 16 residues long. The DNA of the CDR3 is TGTGCCACCAGCCGAGTTGGGACAGGGAATTACAATGAGCAGTTCTTC. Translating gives CATSRVGTGNYNEQFF. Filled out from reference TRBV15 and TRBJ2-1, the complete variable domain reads DAMVIQNPRYQVTQFGKPVTLSCSQTLNHNVMYWYQQKSSQAPKLLFHYYDKDFNNEADTPDNFQSRRPNTSFCFLDIRSPGLGDTAMYLCATSRVGTGNYNEQFFGPGTRLTVL.

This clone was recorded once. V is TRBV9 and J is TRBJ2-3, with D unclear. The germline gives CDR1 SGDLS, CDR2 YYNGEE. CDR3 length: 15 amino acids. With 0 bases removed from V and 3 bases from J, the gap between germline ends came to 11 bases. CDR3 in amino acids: CASSVAPSWTDTQYF. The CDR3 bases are TGTGCCAGCAGCGTAGCACCTAGTTGGACAGATACGCAGTATTTT.

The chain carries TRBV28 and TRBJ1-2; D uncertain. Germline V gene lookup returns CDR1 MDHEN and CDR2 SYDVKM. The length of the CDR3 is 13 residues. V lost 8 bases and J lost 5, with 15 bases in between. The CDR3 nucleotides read TGTGCCAGCTTAGCCCGGTCTTGGTATGGCTACACCTTC. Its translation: CASLARSWYGYTF.

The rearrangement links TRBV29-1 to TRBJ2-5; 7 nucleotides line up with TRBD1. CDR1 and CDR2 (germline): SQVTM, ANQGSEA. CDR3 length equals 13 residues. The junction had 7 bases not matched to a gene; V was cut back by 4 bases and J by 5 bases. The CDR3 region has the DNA TGCAGCGTTGTTAGTAGGGGGCTGGAGACCCAGTACTTC. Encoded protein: CSVVSRGLETQYF.

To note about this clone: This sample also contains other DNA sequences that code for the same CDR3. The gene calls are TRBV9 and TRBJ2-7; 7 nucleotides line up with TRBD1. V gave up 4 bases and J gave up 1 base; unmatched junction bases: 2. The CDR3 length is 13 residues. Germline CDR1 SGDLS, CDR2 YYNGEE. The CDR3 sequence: CASSRDSSYEQYF. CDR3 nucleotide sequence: TGTGCCAGCAGCCGGGACAGTTCCTACGAGCAGTACTTC.

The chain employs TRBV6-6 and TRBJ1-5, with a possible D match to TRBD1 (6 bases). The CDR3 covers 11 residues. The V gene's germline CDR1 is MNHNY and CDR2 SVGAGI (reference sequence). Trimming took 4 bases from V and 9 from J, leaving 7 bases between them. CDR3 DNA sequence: TGTGCCAGCAGTTCACAGGGGCCCCAGCATTTT. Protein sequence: CASSSQGPQHF.

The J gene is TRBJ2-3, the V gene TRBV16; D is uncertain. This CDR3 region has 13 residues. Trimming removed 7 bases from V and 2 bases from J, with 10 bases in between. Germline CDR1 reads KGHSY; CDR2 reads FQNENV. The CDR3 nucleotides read TGTGCCAGCACCCCCCAGATCACAGATACGCAGTATTTT. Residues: CASTPQITDTQYF. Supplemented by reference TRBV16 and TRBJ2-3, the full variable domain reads GEEVAQTPKHLVRGEGQKAKLYCAPIKGHSYVFWYQQVLKNEFKFLISFQNENVFDETGMPKERFSAKCLPNSPCSLEIQATKLEDSAVYFCASTPQITDTQYFGPGTRLTVL.